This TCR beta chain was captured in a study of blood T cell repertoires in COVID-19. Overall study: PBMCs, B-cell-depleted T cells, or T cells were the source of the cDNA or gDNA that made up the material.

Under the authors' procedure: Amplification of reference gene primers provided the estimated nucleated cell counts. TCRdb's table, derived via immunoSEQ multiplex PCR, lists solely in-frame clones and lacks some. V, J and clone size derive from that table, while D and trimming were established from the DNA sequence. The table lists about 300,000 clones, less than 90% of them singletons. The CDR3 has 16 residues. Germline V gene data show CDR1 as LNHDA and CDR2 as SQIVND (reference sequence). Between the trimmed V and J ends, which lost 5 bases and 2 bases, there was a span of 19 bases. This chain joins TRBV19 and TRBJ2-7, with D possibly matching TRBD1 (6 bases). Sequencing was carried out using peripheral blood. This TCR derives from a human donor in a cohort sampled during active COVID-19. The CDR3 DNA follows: TGTGCCAGTAGTCCAGGACAGACCCTAAGAACCTACGAGCAGTACTTC. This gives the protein CASSPGQTLRTYEQYF.